This entry concerns a single T cell receptor beta chain. Generated by immunoSEQ multiplex PCR, the TCRdb table keeps only in-frame clones and is missing some. The data hold 950,000 to 1,100,000 clones, with around four fifths observed a single time. This CDR3 spans 17 amino acids. Per the germline V gene, CDR1 is SGHVS and CDR2 is FQNEAQ. V lost 2 bases and J lost 4, with 17 bases in between. This entry belongs to a study of shared clonotypes between healthy human individuals. Sequencing was performed on memory CD4+ T cells sorted from blood. Noted subset: CD45RA-negative fraction. The J gene is TRBJ1-4, the V gene TRBV7-8; a weak D match, TRBD1 (5 bases). The clonotype comes from a man between 18 and 35 years old in good health. The CDR3 DNA reads as TGTGCCAGCAGCTTATATCAGGGATCTTCTGGTAATGAAAAACTGTTTTTT. Amino acid sequence: CASSLYQGSSGNEKLFF.